What follows are 16 T cell receptor beta chains derived from one specimen sequenced in a study of blood T cell repertoires in COVID-19. The repertoire was sequenced with immunoSEQ multiplex PCR; TCRdb's copy has only in-frame clones and lacks some. The repertoire holds 40,000 to 50,000 clones, with around 86% as singletons. Specimen: peripheral blood. These receptors all stem from a woman aged 80 or over with COVID-19, enrolled during active disease.

This chain uses TRBV6-2 or TRBV6-3 with TRBJ2-3; D gene unclear. The CDR3 sequence is 13 residues long. The germline CDR1 and CDR2 sequences are MNHEY and SVGEGT. Trimming shortened V by 4 bases and J by 5 bases, and 10 bases separated the two germline ends. The CDR3: CASSSRLRDTQYF. The CDR3 nucleotides are TGTGCCAGCAGTTCCAGACTGAGAGATACGCAGTATTTT.

By its share, this clone is medium-sized (0.01 to 0.1%). The chain joins TRBV4-2 to TRBJ2-5; 7 nucleotides match TRBD1. Germline trimming cut 0 bases from V and 2 bases from J; bases unmatched to any gene: 6. There are 16 residues in the CDR3. Germline V gene sequence: CDR1 LGHNA, CDR2 YNFKEQ. CDR3 amino acids: CASSQDLPRGQETQYF. The CDR3 DNA sequence: TGTGCCAGCAGCCAAGATCTCCCCAGGGGGCAAGAGACCCAGTACTTC.

This clone occurred a few times. V gene TRBV18 combines with J gene TRBJ1-2, with TRBD1 matching over 8 bases. The CDR3 has 17 amino acids. Per the germline V gene, CDR1 is KGHSH and CDR2 is LQKENI. The junction had 13 bases not matched to a gene; V was cut back by 3 bases and J by 4 bases. The CDR3 spells CASSPGPTGEDGYGYTF. CDR3 bases: TGTGCCAGCTCACCGGGTCCGACAGGGGAGGATGGCTATGGCTACACCTTC. Full variable domain (remainder filled in from reference TRBV18 and TRBJ1-2): NAGVMQNPRHLVRRRGQEARLRCSPMKGHSHVYWYRQLPEEGLKFMVYLQKENIIDESGMPKERFSAEFPKEGPSILRIQQVVRGDSAAYFCASSPGPTGEDGYGYTFGSGTRLTVV.

This chain connects TRBV3-1 (or the pseudogene TRBV3-2) to TRBJ2-1; D may be TRBD1 (6 bases). The CDR3 sequence is 13 residues long. V shed 4 bases and J shed 4 bases, with 8 bases lying between them. Per germline, CDR1 LGHDT and CDR2 YNNKEL (reference sequence). The CDR3 DNA reads TGTGCCAGCAGCCTCACAGGGTACAATGAGCAGTTCTTC. Its translation is CASSLTGYNEQFF.

The chain's CDR3 is CASSKLSNEQFF. Written as DNA, the CDR3 is TGTGCCAGCAGCAAACTGAGCAATGAGCAGTTCTTC. This chain links TRBV12-3 or TRBV12-4 with TRBJ2-1; D unclear. The CDR3 is 12 residues long. V was cut by 6 bases and J by 6 bases, with 9 bases left in between.

In DNA form, the CDR3 reads TGTGCCAGCCAGGGGACTACCCCCTCGGGTGAGCAGTTCTTC. As protein: CASQGTTPSGEQFF. The V gene is TRBV28, the J gene TRBJ2-1; TRBD2 might be the D (7 bases). CDR3 length equals 14 residues. Trimming took 8 bases from V and 9 from J, leaving 20 bases between them. Germline values: CDR1 MDHEN, CDR2 SYDVKM.

The chain combines TRBV11-2 with TRBJ1-5, with unresolved D. This CDR3 comprises 14 residues. Germline V gives CDR1 SGHAT, CDR2 FQNNGV. V lost 1 base and J 6 bases, leaving 10 bases between the germline ends. CDR3 nucleotides: TGTGCCAGCAGCTTAGGACTGCGGGGTCAGCCCCAGCATTTT. As protein: CASSLGLRGQPQHF. The entire variable domain, with the rest obtained from reference TRBV11-2 and TRBJ1-5, is as follows: EAGVAQSPRYKIIEKRQSVAFWCNPISGHATLYWYQQILGQGPKLLIQFQNNGVVDDSQLPKDRFSAERLKGVDSTLKIQPAKLEDSAVYLCASSLGLRGQPQHFGDGTRLSIL.

This clone came up a few times. V is TRBV11-2 and J is TRBJ1-1; tentatively, D is TRBD1 (5 bases). This CDR3 region has 13 residues. CDR1 and CDR2 (germline): SGHAT, FQNNGV. Trimming cost V 2 bases and J 8 bases, with 12 bases left between them. The CDR3, as DNA: TGTGCCAGCAGCTTACAGGGTTCGTGGGAAGCTTTCTTT. Its translation is CASSLQGSWEAFF.

The chain employs TRBV7-3 and TRBJ2-1, with 9 bases identical to TRBD1. The CDR3 loop spans 13 amino acids. V lost 5 bases and J lost 12; bases outside the gene matches: 8. Germline V CDR1 and CDR2: SGHTA, FQGTGA. The CDR3 DNA follows: TGTGCCAGCAGCACCTCCGGACAGGGGAGGCAGTTCTTC. Amino acid sequence: CASSTSGQGRQFF.

The chain recombines TRBV19 with TRBJ2-4; 9 nucleotides line up with TRBD1. Germline V gene data show CDR1 as LNHDA and CDR2 as SQIVND (reference sequence). CDR3 length equals 14 residues. After removal of 9 bases from V and 4 bases from J, the junction contained 7 bases not matched to a gene. This CDR3 reads CASYGGQGKNIQYF. The CDR3 coding sequence is TGTGCCAGCTACGGTGGACAGGGGAAAAACATTCAGTACTTC.

The chain recombines TRBV5-6 with TRBJ1-1, with TRBD1 as a possible D gene (5 bases). Per germline, CDR1 SGHDT and CDR2 YYEEEE. The V and J ends lost 1 base and 5 bases respectively, with 12 bases between them. There are 14 residues in the CDR3. The CDR3 bases are TGTGCCAGCAGCTTGCGACAGCCAGTTACTGAAGCTTTCTTT. Amino acid sequence: CASSLRQPVTEAFF.

The rearrangement links TRBV12-3 or TRBV12-4 to TRBJ2-7; D possibly corresponds to TRBD1 (5 bases). This CDR3 spans 12 amino acids. Trimming stripped 6 bases from V and 6 bases from J, with 12 bases between. The CDR3 spells CASSPQGAEQYF. The CDR3 nucleotides read TGTGCCAGCAGCCCCCAGGGCGCCGAGCAGTACTTC.

This chain links TRBV15 with TRBJ1-1; 8 nucleotides agree with TRBD1. CDR3 size: 17 residues. Germline CDR1 LNHNV, CDR2 YYDKDF (reference sequence). V lost 0 bases to trimming and J lost 10 bases; unmatched junction nucleotides: 16. CDR3 loop: CATSREFYRSEQGAAFF. In nucleotides, the CDR3 is TGTGCCACCAGCAGAGAATTTTATCGGTCCGAGCAGGGGGCAGCTTTCTTT.

This clone was counted only a few times. The chain combines TRBV5-1 with TRBJ2-7, with a possible D match to TRBD1 (5 bases). This CDR3 is 14 amino acids long. V gave up 2 bases and J gave up 1 base, with 10 bases separating them. Germline CDR1 SGHRS, CDR2 YFSETQ. CDR3 bases: TGCGCCAGCAGCTTACAGGTACAATCCTACGAGCAGTACTTC. Translated: CASSLQVQSYEQYF.

This chain uses TRBV7-2 with TRBJ2-3; 8 bases align to TRBD2. The CDR3 is 17 residues long. Germline V gene data show CDR1 as SGHTA and CDR2 as FQGNSA. V gave up 3 bases and J gave up 3 bases; unmatched junction bases: 11. The CDR3 DNA reads as TGTGCCAGCAGCTTGGGACTGGCGGGAGGAGGTACAGATACGCAGTATTTT. Protein sequence: CASSLGLAGGGTDTQYF.

This chain connects TRBV30 to TRBJ1-3; D ambiguous. This CDR3 has 14 residues. Germline CDR1 is GTSNPN and CDR2 is SVGIG (reference sequence). The V end was cut by 2 bases, the J end by 2 bases, with 10 bases between. CDR3 DNA sequence: TGTGCCTGGAGTCAAGGGAGGGCTGGAAACACCATATATTTT. Translated: CAWSQGRAGNTIYF.